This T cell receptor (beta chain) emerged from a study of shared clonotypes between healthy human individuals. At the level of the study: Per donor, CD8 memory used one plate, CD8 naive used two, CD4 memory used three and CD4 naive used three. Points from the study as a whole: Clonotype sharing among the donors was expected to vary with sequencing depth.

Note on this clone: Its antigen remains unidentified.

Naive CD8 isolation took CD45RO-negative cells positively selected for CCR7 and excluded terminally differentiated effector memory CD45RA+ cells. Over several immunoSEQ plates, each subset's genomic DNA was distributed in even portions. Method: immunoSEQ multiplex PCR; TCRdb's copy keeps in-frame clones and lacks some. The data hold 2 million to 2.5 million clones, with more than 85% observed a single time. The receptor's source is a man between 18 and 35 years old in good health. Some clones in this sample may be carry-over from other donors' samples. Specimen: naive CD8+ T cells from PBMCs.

The DNA for the CDR3 is TGTGCCAGCAGTTGGACAGGGGGAACCTACGAGCAGTACTTC. Translated, it gives CASSWTGGTYEQYF. The chain combines TRBV27 with TRBJ2-7; TRBD1 aligns across 10 bases. Germline values: CDR1 MNHEY, CDR2 SMNVEV (reference sequence). Trimming at V came to 4 bases and at J to 2 bases, leaving 2 bases not matched to a gene. This CDR3 spans 14 amino acids.